Shown below are 32 T cell receptor beta chains from a single sample sequenced in a study of PD-L1 blockade in urothelial cancer. Produced via immunoSEQ multiplex PCR; TCRdb's table is partial and in-frame only. The table has about 91,000 clones, more than 90% seen once; the top ten hold 8% to 9.5%. The specimen comprised PBMCs, sampled around atezolizumab (anti-PD-L1) treatment. The receptor set was obtained from a man aged 60-69 years with urothelial cancer.

V gene TRBV6-5 combines with J gene TRBJ2-3; D may be TRBD1 (6 bases). Deletions cut 2 bases from V and 9 bases from J, with 12 bases between. CDR3 length: 13 amino acids. Germline-derived CDR1 and CDR2 are MNHEY and SVGAGI. As DNA, the CDR3 is TGTGCCAGCAGTTACGCAGGGGAAGGCACGCAGTATTTT. Its protein is CASSYAGEGTQYF.

The CDR3 reads CASSRDRASEAFF. The CDR3 DNA follows: TGTGCCAGCAGTAGGGACAGGGCCTCTGAAGCTTTCTTT. This rearrangement joins TRBV9 to TRBJ1-1, with TRBD1 identical over 9 bases. Losses at the gene ends were 5 bases for V and 6 bases for J; bases not matched to a gene: 5. CDR3 size: 13 residues. Per germline, CDR1 SGDLS and CDR2 YYNGEE.

The V call is TRBV18, the J call TRBJ2-3, with D unclear. V was pared by 5 bases and J by 0 bases, with 6 bases between. There are 13 residues in the CDR3. The V gene's germline CDR1 is KGHSH and CDR2 LQKENI. CDR3 in DNA: TGTGCCAGCTCAGCGACTAGCACAGATACGCAGTATTTT. Protein: CASSATSTDTQYF.

This chain links TRBV6-5 with TRBJ2-1; TRBD1 agrees at 9 bases. Germline V CDR1 and CDR2: MNHEY, SVGAGI. The CDR3 consists of 15 residues. The V segment lost 6 bases and the J segment 9 bases; nucleotides outside the gene matches: 12. Written as DNA, the CDR3 is TGTGCCAGCAGCCGCCGGGACAGGGATTTAGGTGAGCAGTTCTTC. Translation: CASSRRDRDLGEQFF.

The chain recombines TRBV29-1 with TRBJ1-1, with D possibly being TRBD1 (5 bases). Germline-derived CDR1 and CDR2 are SQVTM and ANQGSEA. Trimming removed 6 bases at V and 4 bases at J, with 27 bases between. The CDR3 loop spans 17 amino acids. CDR3 sequence reads: CSVKTGGRLFLSTEAFF. As DNA, the CDR3 is TGCAGCGTCAAAACGGGGGGTCGGCTTTTCCTAAGCACTGAAGCTTTCTTT.

The chain links TRBV18 to TRBJ1-1, with D perhaps matching TRBD1 (6 bases). With 2 bases removed from V and 4 bases from J, the gap between germline ends came to 11 bases. Per the germline V gene, CDR1 is KGHSH and CDR2 is LQKENI. The CDR3 length is 14 residues. The DNA of the CDR3 is TGTGCCAGCTCACCATCAGGGGTTGTCACTGAAGCTTTCTTT. Its protein is CASSPSGVVTEAFF.

The J gene is TRBJ1-2, the V gene TRBV28; 7 bases agree with TRBD1. CDR1 MDHEN and CDR2 SYDVKM come from the germline V gene. Losses at the gene ends were 2 bases for V and 3 bases for J; bases not matched to a gene: 12. The CDR3 covers 17 residues. Here the CDR3 reads CASSLGDVGGDHYGYTF. The CDR3 region has the DNA TGTGCCAGCAGTTTAGGGGATGTAGGGGGCGATCACTATGGCTACACCTTC.

The chain is built from TRBV5-6 and TRBJ2-7; weak D call: TRBD2 (5 bases). The germline CDR1 and CDR2 sequences are SGHDT and YYEEEE. There are 12 residues in the CDR3. Trimming stripped 1 base from V and 9 bases from J, with 11 bases between. This CDR3 reads CASSLWSGMQYF. The CDR3 DNA sequence: TGTGCCAGCAGCTTGTGGTCCGGGATGCAGTACTTC.

This clone was observed once. The chain joins TRBV5-4 to TRBJ1-1, with 7 nucleotides matching TRBD1. After removal of 5 bases from V and 6 bases from J, the junction contained 1 base not matched to a gene. The germline gives CDR1 SGHNT, CDR2 YYREEE (reference sequence). The CDR3 contains 11 residues. CDR3 in DNA: TGTGCCAGCAGGGGGACAGCTGAAGCTTTCTTT. This gives the protein CASRGTAEAFF.

V usage is TRBV2 and J usage is TRBJ1-2; D is undetermined. The V and J ends lost 0 bases and 4 bases respectively, with 9 bases between them. The CDR3 extends over 14 amino acids. Germline values: CDR1 SNHLY, CDR2 FYNNEI. The CDR3: CASSEARESYGYTF. The CDR3 nucleotides read TGTGCCAGCAGTGAAGCGCGGGAGAGCTATGGCTACACCTTC. Full variable domain (outside the CDR3, taken from reference TRBV2 and TRBJ1-2): EPEVTQTPSHQVTQMGQEVILRCVPISNHLYFYWYRQILGQKVEFLVSFYNNEISEKSEIFDDQFSVERPDGSNFTLKIRSTKLEDSAMYFCASSEARESYGYTFGSGTRLTVV.

In the case of this clone: This same CDR3 is encoded by further DNA sequences in the sample. The chain is built from TRBV18 and TRBJ1-5, with D perhaps matching TRBD1 (6 bases). Germline CDR1 and CDR2: KGHSH and LQKENI. This CDR3 comprises 14 residues. V was cut by 4 bases and J by 3 bases, with 10 bases left in between. The CDR3 reads CASSLRQVNQPQHF. The CDR3 DNA reads as TGTGCCAGCTCACTAAGACAGGTCAATCAGCCCCAGCATTTT.

V gene TRBV30 combines with J gene TRBJ2-7; no firm D call. The CDR3 is made up of 15 amino acids. V was trimmed by 4 bases and J by 4 bases, leaving 20 bases between them. Germline CDR1 is GTSNPN and CDR2 is SVGIG (reference sequence). CDR3 nucleotides: TGTGCCTGGATAAGCCAGGCGCAAAATGATTACGAGCAGTACTTC. Amino acids: CAWISQAQNDYEQYF.

The chain joins TRBV7-2 to TRBJ2-7; the match to TRBD2 covers 7 bases. CDR1 and CDR2 from the germline V gene are SGHTA and FQGNSA. After removal of 1 base from V and 5 bases from J, the junction contained 2 bases not matched to a gene. The CDR3 covers 13 residues. In DNA, the CDR3 is TGTGCCAGCAGCTTAGTTCGGGGGGACGAGCAGTACTTC. Protein: CASSLVRGDEQYF.

The chain has TRBV19 and TRBJ1-2; 10 nucleotides line up with TRBD1. V was clipped by 3 bases and J by 6 bases; unmatched bases: 7. Germline lookup yields CDR1 LNHDA and CDR2 SQIVND (reference sequence). This CDR3 is 15 amino acids long. The CDR3 loop reads CASSINRDRGNGYTF. The DNA of the CDR3 is TGTGCCAGTAGTATTAACCGGGACAGGGGAAATGGCTACACCTTC.

The V call is TRBV2, the J call TRBJ2-7, with 9 bases identical to TRBD2. V lost 7 bases to trimming and J lost 2 bases; unmatched junction nucleotides: 6. The germline CDR1 and CDR2 sequences are SNHLY and FYNNEI. CDR3 length: 14 amino acids. CDR3 sequence: CASTGVAGAYEQYF. CDR3 sequence (DNA): TGTGCCAGCACTGGGGTAGCGGGGGCCTACGAGCAGTACTTC. The full variable domain, its missing parts supplied by reference TRBV2 and TRBJ2-7, is EPEVTQTPSHQVTQMGQEVILRCVPISNHLYFYWYRQILGQKVEFLVSFYNNEISEKSEIFDDQFSVERPDGSNFTLKIRSTKLEDSAMYFCASTGVAGAYEQYFGPGTRLTVT.

This rearrangement joins TRBV28 to TRBJ2-1; D unclear. Germline lookup yields CDR1 MDHEN and CDR2 SYDVKM. This CDR3 is 10 amino acids long. Trimming pared 5 bases from V and 8 bases from J, leaving 4 bases between. CDR3 nucleotide sequence: TGTGCCAGCAGTACTTATGAGCAGTTCTTC. Residues: CASSTYEQFF.

This clone was found a few times. The chain is built from TRBV7-2 and TRBJ2-7; the D gene is possibly TRBD2 (6 bases). The V end was cut by 1 base, the J end by 2 bases, with 12 bases between. CDR3 length equals 15 residues. Germline-derived CDR1 and CDR2 are SGHTA and FQGNSA. As DNA, the CDR3 is TGTGCCAGCAGCTTAGATCGCGGGGTCACCTACGAGCAGTACTTC. It yields the protein CASSLDRGVTYEQYF.

V is TRBV19 and J is TRBJ1-5; weak D call: TRBD1 (5 bases). The CDR3 is 16 residues long. The V end lost 9 bases, the J end lost 7 bases, and 25 bases lay between the germline ends. The V gene's germline CDR1 is LNHDA and CDR2 SQIVND (reference sequence). The CDR3 DNA is TGTGCCAGGGAAGGGAGGGACCCCCTTACCAAACAGCCCCAGCATTTT. This translates into CAREGRDPLTKQPQHF.

The chain employs TRBV18 and TRBJ2-3; 9 nucleotides line up with TRBD2. The J segment lost 2 bases and the V segment lost 2 bases, leaving 5 bases of the junction unmatched. Per the germline V gene, CDR1 is KGHSH and CDR2 is LQKENI. The CDR3 totals 16 residues. The CDR3 DNA sequence: TGTGCCAGCTCACCAATGGCGGGGGGGCCCACAGATACGCAGTATTTT. This sequence encodes CASSPMAGGPTDTQYF. The full variable domain, in which reference TRBV18 and TRBJ2-3 provide the parts outside the CDR3, is NAGVMQNPRHLVRRRGQEARLRCSPMKGHSHVYWYRQLPEEGLKFMVYLQKENIIDESGMPKERFSAEFPKEGPSILRIQQVVRGDSAAYFCASSPMAGGPTDTQYFGPGTRLTVL.

The chain combines TRBV5-1 with TRBJ2-3; TRBD1 matches at 11 bases. Germline CDR1 reads SGHRS; CDR2 reads YFSETQ. V dropped 4 bases and J dropped 1; count of bases not matched to a gene: 5. CDR3 size: 16 residues. CDR3 nucleotides: TGCGCCAGCAGCGGGGGGACAGGGGGAGGCACAGATACGCAGTATTTT. This sequence encodes CASSGGTGGGTDTQYF.

This clone was recorded once. The genes are TRBV27 and TRBJ2-7; 8 bases align to TRBD1. The length of the CDR3 is 15 residues. The germline CDR1 and CDR2 sequences are MNHEY and SMNVEV (reference sequence). CDR3: CVTAASQGAGYEQYF. The CDR3 DNA reads TGTGTCACCGCCGCTTCCCAGGGGGCGGGCTACGAGCAGTACTTC.

This sequence joins TRBV4-1 and TRBJ2-3, with D perhaps TRBD2 (6 bases). The ends were cut back, 3 bases at V and 0 bases at J, with 16 bases in the middle. The CDR3 loop spans 17 amino acids. Per the germline V gene, CDR1 is MGHRA and CDR2 is YSYEKL. The CDR3 protein is CASSHILKAGSTDTQYF. CDR3 nucleotides: TGCGCCAGCAGCCACATACTTAAGGCGGGAAGCACAGATACGCAGTATTTT.

The rearrangement joins TRBV5-6 to TRBJ1-5; TRBD1 matches 8 bases. Unmatched junction bases numbered 9, after V lost 4 bases and J lost 6 bases. Germline V gives CDR1 SGHDT, CDR2 YYEEEE. The CDR3 covers 15 residues. This chain's CDR3 is CASSLGQGGSQPQHF. In nucleotides, the CDR3 is TGTGCCAGCAGCCTTGGACAGGGAGGATCTCAGCCCCAGCATTTT.

The rearrangement uses TRBV5-1 and TRBJ2-2; TRBD1 matches 9 bases. V lost 5 bases and J lost 1; bases outside the gene matches: 6. CDR1 is SGHRS and CDR2 is YFSETQ in the germline V gene. The CDR3 has 16 amino acids. CDR3 coding DNA: TGCGCCAGCAGATTCCCGGGACAGGGGAACACCGGGGAGCTGTTTTTT. Protein sequence: CASRFPGQGNTGELFF.

The CDR3 bases are TGCGCCAGCAGCCAAGTGGGGGCACTTTTCAATGAGCAGTTCTTC. Encoded protein: CASSQVGALFNEQFF. The chain carries TRBV4-3 and TRBJ2-1, with D maybe TRBD1 (6 bases). This CDR3 is 15 amino acids long. The V end lost 1 base, the J end lost 6 bases, and 13 bases lay between the germline ends. Germline CDR1 reads LGHNA; CDR2 reads YSLEER.

The chain carries TRBV5-6 and TRBJ2-7; D gene unclear. This CDR3 region has 15 residues. Germline-derived CDR1 and CDR2 are SGHDT and YYEEEE. Trimming took 4 bases from V and 6 from J, leaving 20 bases between them. The CDR3 DNA sequence: TGTGCCAGCAGCCGCCTGTTATATATGATGGCCGAGCAGTACTTC. Protein product: CASSRLLYMMAEQYF.

In this sample, this clone turned up once. The chain is built from TRBV30 and TRBJ2-3; D possibly corresponds to TRBD2 (5 bases). Germline-derived CDR1 and CDR2 are GTSNPN and SVGIG (reference sequence). Trimming took 7 bases from V and 1 from J, leaving 12 bases between them. CDR3 length: 13 residues. This CDR3 reads CASASGRTDTQYF. CDR3 nucleotides: TGTGCCTCAGCCAGCGGCCGCACAGATACGCAGTATTTT.

J is TRBJ2-4 and V is TRBV18; 9 bases align to TRBD2. V was pared by 4 bases and J by 4 bases, with 5 bases of the junction left unmatched. Germline assignment: CDR1 KGHSH and CDR2 LQKENI. There are 15 residues in the CDR3. CDR3: CASSLKAGGKNIQYF. CDR3 in DNA: TGTGCCAGCTCACTAAAAGCGGGAGGAAAAAACATTCAGTACTTC.

The chain is built from TRBV9 and TRBJ1-4, with 9 bases matching TRBD1. The CDR3 is 17 residues long. Per the germline V gene, CDR1 is SGDLS and CDR2 is YYNGEE. Unmatched junction bases numbered 15, after V lost 4 bases and J lost 8 bases. The DNA for the CDR3 is TGTGCCAGCAGCCGGGGGGCAGATTTCACAGGGGGCGAAAAACTGTTTTTT. It translates to CASSRGADFTGGEKLFF.

This clone appeared once. This chain's CDR3 is CASSLQGRRSYEQYF. CDR3 coding DNA: TGTGCCAGCAGCTTACAGGGGCGTCGTTCCTACGAGCAGTACTTC. The gene calls are TRBV5-6 and TRBJ2-7; 7 bases map to TRBD1. CDR1 is SGHDT and CDR2 is YYEEEE in the germline V gene. After removal of 2 bases from V and 1 base from J, the junction contained 6 bases not matched to a gene. The CDR3 has 15 amino acids.

This rearrangement joins TRBV7-2 to TRBJ2-7; the match to TRBD1 covers 7 bases. This CDR3 has 13 amino acids. Germline V gene lookup returns CDR1 SGHTA and CDR2 FQGNSA. V lost 4 bases, J lost 4 bases, and 4 bases stayed unmatched. CDR3 region: CASSSRGRYEQYF. The CDR3 nucleotides read TGTGCCAGCAGCTCAAGGGGGCGGTACGAGCAGTACTTC. Looking up the rest from reference TRBV7-2 and TRBJ2-7 gives the full variable domain: GAGVSQSPSNKVTEKGKDVELRCDPISGHTALYWYRQSLGQGLEFLIYFQGNSAPDKSGLPSDRFSAERTGGSVSTLTIQRTQQEDSAVYLCASSSRGRYEQYFGPGTRLTVT.

The V call is TRBV5-1, the J call TRBJ2-3; D is possibly TRBD1 (6 bases). In germline, CDR1 is SGHRS, CDR2 YFSETQ. The V end lost 0 bases, the J end lost 4 bases, and 12 bases lay between the germline ends. The CDR3 has 15 residues. Here the CDR3 reads CASSLERQASDTQYF. The CDR3 DNA is TGCGCCAGCAGCTTGGAGAGACAGGCATCAGATACGCAGTATTTT. Full variable domain (remainder filled in from reference TRBV5-1 and TRBJ2-3): KAGVTQTPRYLIKTRGQQVTLSCSPISGHRSVSWYQQTPGQGLQFLFEYFSETQRNKGNFPGRFSGRQFSNSRSEMNVSTLELGDSALYLCASSLERQASDTQYFGPGTRLTVL.